This T cell receptor (beta chain) was identified in a study of blood T cell repertoires in COVID-19. Study summary: Collection of acute and convalescent COVID-19 samples took place in the United States, Italy and Spain.

This clone came up once. The CDR3 consists of 15 residues. In germline, CDR1 is SGHRS, CDR2 YFSETQ. V was pared by 3 bases and J by 10 bases, with 17 bases between. In the authors' methods: Amplification of reference gene primers was used by the study to estimate nucleated cell counts. The table came from immunoSEQ multiplex PCR; TCRdb's copy has only in-frame clones and leaves some out. D and trimming were read from the DNA, whereas the V and J calls and clone size are those reported in that table. This table holds around 220,000 clones, 65% to 90% found once. The sample consisted of peripheral blood. The receptor was isolated from a woman of 80 years or more with active or convalescent COVID-19. V and J are TRBV5-1 and TRBJ1-6, with unresolved D. CDR3 protein: CASSSIHGFLSPLHF. The CDR3 DNA follows: TGCGCCAGCAGCTCGATTCACGGTTTTCTGTCACCCCTCCACTTT.